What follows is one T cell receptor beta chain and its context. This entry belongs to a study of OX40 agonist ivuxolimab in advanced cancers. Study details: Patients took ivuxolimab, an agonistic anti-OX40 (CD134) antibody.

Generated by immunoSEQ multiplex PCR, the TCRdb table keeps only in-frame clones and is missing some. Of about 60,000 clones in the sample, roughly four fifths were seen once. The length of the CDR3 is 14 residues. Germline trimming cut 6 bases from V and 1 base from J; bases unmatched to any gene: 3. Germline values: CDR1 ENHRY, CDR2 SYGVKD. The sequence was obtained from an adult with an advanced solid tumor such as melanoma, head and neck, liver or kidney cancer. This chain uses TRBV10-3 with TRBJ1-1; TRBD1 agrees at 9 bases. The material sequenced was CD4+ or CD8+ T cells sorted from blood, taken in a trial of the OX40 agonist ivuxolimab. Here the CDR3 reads CAISETGGNTEAFF. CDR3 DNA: TGTGCCATCAGCGAGACAGGGGGGAACACTGAAGCTTTCTTT.